The next 30 T cell receptor beta chains were all read from a single sample in a study of cytomegalovirus exposure and HLA in healthy donors (TCRdb year 2017). The protocol used for the library was the immunoSEQ multiplex PCR assay. For the multiplex PCR, a mixture combining 60 forward primers for TCR Vbeta segments and 13 reverse primers for TCR Jbeta segments was used. Held by TCRdb, this immuneACCESS table contains in-frame sequences only and omits some clones. Under half of the omission traces to an unresolved V gene where checked; the cause of the rest is unknown. In all, the sample holds a few hundred thousand clones, and around 90% of those were seen once. Roughly 1.6% of the sample rests with the top ten. Sequencing was carried out using PBMCs. Receptors were obtained from a girl aged 2 to 9 in good health and CMV-seronegative.

The chain employs TRBV29-1 and TRBJ2-1; 10 bases align to TRBD2. The CDR3 has 16 residues. The germline V gene has CDR1 SQVTM and CDR2 ANQGSEA. V lost 6 bases to trimming and J lost 7 bases; unmatched junction nucleotides: 15. CDR3 region: CSVPLPGGSGRNEQFF. Written as DNA, the CDR3 is TGCAGCGTCCCACTACCGGGTGGTAGCGGGAGGAATGAGCAGTTCTTC.

This clone was observed a single time. The CDR3 sequence: CAGGRDGYTF. CDR3 bases: TGTGCCGGCGGGCGGGACGGCTACACCTTC. V and J are TRBV30 and TRBJ1-2; a weak D match, TRBD1 (5 bases). The V gene lost 8 bases and the J gene lost 8 bases, with 12 bases spanning the gap. Looked up from germline, CDR1 is GTSNPN and CDR2 is SVGIG (reference sequence). CDR3 length: 10 residues.

This clone was seen a few times. The J gene is TRBJ2-4, the V gene TRBV5-4; possible D gene TRBD1, 6 bases. CDR3 size: 15 residues. The V and J ends lost 4 bases and 2 bases respectively, with 13 bases between them. Germline assignment: CDR1 SGHNT and CDR2 YYREEE (reference sequence). The CDR3 bases are TGTGCCAGCAGCGGGGGCACAGTAACCAAAAACATTCAGTACTTC. It yields the protein CASSGGTVTKNIQYF.

The chain links TRBV9 to TRBJ2-5; 7 positions match TRBD1. The length of the CDR3 is 15 residues. V shed 3 bases and J 5 bases; nucleotides not matched to a gene: 10. CDR1 SGDLS and CDR2 YYNGEE come from the germline V gene. The CDR3 loop is CASSGDRASQETQYF. DNA for the CDR3: TGTGCCAGCAGCGGTGACAGGGCCTCCCAGGAGACCCAGTACTTC.

The chain combines TRBV2 with TRBJ2-5, with D tentatively TRBD2 (5 bases). Germline loops: CDR1 SNHLY, CDR2 FYNNEI. V was pared by 7 bases and J by 5 bases, with 17 bases between. The CDR3 runs to 14 residues. The CDR3 sequence is CASTLGGSWETQYF. The CDR3 region has the DNA TGTGCCAGCACTCTAGGAGGTTCATGGGAGACCCAGTACTTC.

The V and J genes are TRBV6-4 and TRBJ2-3; TRBD2 might be the D (6 bases). CDR1 MRHNA and CDR2 SNTAGT come from the germline V gene. The ends were cut back, 2 bases at V and 7 bases at J, with 22 bases in the middle. There are 17 residues in the CDR3. The DNA of the CDR3 is TGTGCCAGCAGTGACCCTAAACTAGCTTCGGTTTCTTATACGCAGTATTTT. Translation: CASSDPKLASVSYTQYF.

The rearrangement uses TRBV2 and TRBJ1-6; D might be TRBD1 (5 bases). Trimming pared 5 bases from V and 7 bases from J, leaving 12 bases between. The CDR3 sequence is 14 residues long. CDR1 SNHLY and CDR2 FYNNEI come from the germline V gene. CDR3 sequence: CASSLQVRNSPLHF. The CDR3 DNA sequence: TGTGCCAGCAGTCTACAGGTTCGGAATTCACCCCTCCACTTT.

CDR3 nucleotide sequence: TGTGCCAGCAGCTTAGGGGTTCCGGGACAGGGGGCGCGTTACACTGAAGCTTTCTTT. Protein product: CASSLGVPGQGARYTEAFF. The genes are TRBV7-8 and TRBJ1-1; the match to TRBD1 covers 12 bases. The junction had 12 bases not matched to a gene; V was cut back by 1 base and J by 3 bases. This CDR3 has 19 amino acids. Germline CDR1 and CDR2: SGHVS and FQNEAQ.

The chain is built from TRBV20-1 and TRBJ1-1; D is undetermined. This CDR3 has 11 residues. V was shortened by 6 bases and J by 5 bases, with 10 bases between the two germline ends. Looked up from germline, CDR1 is DFQATT and CDR2 is SNEGSKA (reference sequence). CDR3 loop: CSAPRETEAFF. CDR3 bases: TGCAGTGCGCCGAGGGAAACTGAAGCTTTCTTT.

The rearrangement links TRBV2 to TRBJ2-7; D might be TRBD2 (6 bases). Germline lookup yields CDR1 SNHLY and CDR2 FYNNEI. The CDR3 is 14 amino acids. The germline V and J ends were trimmed by 6 bases and 3 bases, with 15 bases remaining between them. CDR3 sequence: CASSAGTLLYEQYF. For the CDR3, the DNA is TGTGCCAGCAGCGCCGGGACTTTGCTCTACGAGCAGTACTTC.

The rearrangement joins TRBV5-1 to TRBJ2-5; 7 nucleotides agree with TRBD1. The V gene's germline CDR1 is SGHRS and CDR2 YFSETQ. CDR3 length equals 14 residues. Unmatched junction bases numbered 2, after V lost 1 base and J lost 2 bases. Written as DNA, the CDR3 is TGCGCCAGCAGCTTGCTGACAGGGCAAGAGACCCAGTACTTC. It encodes CASSLLTGQETQYF.

The rearrangement uses TRBV5-4 and TRBJ2-3; D might be TRBD2 (7 bases). This CDR3 is 16 amino acids long. Trimming stripped 1 base from V and 2 bases from J, with 14 bases between. The germline V gene has CDR1 SGHNT and CDR2 YYREEE (reference sequence). In DNA, the CDR3 is TGTGCCAGCAGCTTGTTCCGGGGGGCTGCCACAGATACGCAGTATTTT. This sequence encodes CASSLFRGAATDTQYF.

The chain recombines TRBV11-2 with TRBJ1-2, with D possibly TRBD1 on 5 matching bases. This CDR3 is 13 amino acids long. V was cut by 10 bases and J by 3 bases, with 15 bases left in between. The V gene's germline CDR1 is SGHAT and CDR2 FQNNGV. The CDR3 protein is CATSWGDHYGYTF. CDR3 coding DNA: TGTGCCACCTCCTGGGGGGATCACTATGGCTACACCTTC.

The V call is TRBV5-6, the J call TRBJ1-5, with D unclear. V lost 2 bases, J lost 6 bases, and 9 bases lay in between. The CDR3 is 13 residues long. Germline loops: CDR1 SGHDT, CDR2 YYEEEE. CDR3 sequence (DNA): TGTGCCAGCAGCTTTCACGGGAGTCAGCCCCAGCATTTT. This gives the protein CASSFHGSQPQHF.

This chain links TRBV5-6 with TRBJ2-2; D possibly corresponds to TRBD2 (5 bases). Looked up from germline, CDR1 is SGHDT and CDR2 is YYEEEE. The CDR3 is made up of 16 amino acids. Trimming took 0 bases from V and 0 from J, leaving 9 bases between them. The CDR3 DNA reads TGTGCCAGCAGCTTGGTTCCGGGGACGAACACCGGGGAGCTGTTTTTT. Translated: CASSLVPGTNTGELFF. Full variable domain (missing parts from reference TRBV5-6 and TRBJ2-2): DAGVTQSPTHLIKTRGQQVTLRCSPKSGHDTVSWYQQALGQGPQFIFQYYEEEERQRGNFPDRFSGHQFPNYSSELNVNALLLGDSALYLCASSLVPGTNTGELFFGEGSRLTVL.

The CDR3 is CASSGTGTKNTGELFF. CDR3 DNA: TGTGCCAGCAGCGGAACCGGGACAAAGAACACCGGGGAGCTGTTTTTT. The J gene is TRBJ2-2, the V gene TRBV4-2; TRBD1 might be the D (6 bases). The CDR3 has 16 residues. Germline V gene sequence: CDR1 LGHNA, CDR2 YNFKEQ. The V and J ends lost 5 bases and 1 base respectively, with 14 bases between them.

In this sample, this clone turned up once. The V call is TRBV27, the J call TRBJ2-3, with TRBD2 matching over 9 bases. The trim removed 6 bases at V and 5 bases at J, leaving 18 bases unmatched. The CDR3 covers 18 residues. Germline CDR1 and CDR2: MNHEY and SMNVEV (reference sequence). In DNA, the CDR3 is TGTGCCAGCAGACAACCTTCCACGGCGGGGGGGCCGATAGATACGCAGTATTTT. Translating gives CASRQPSTAGGPIDTQYF.

V is TRBV19 and J is TRBJ1-2; D not certain. CDR3 length: 11 amino acids. V shed 6 bases and J shed 8 bases, with 10 bases lying between them. Germline CDR1 is LNHDA and CDR2 is SQIVND (reference sequence). As DNA, the CDR3 is TGTGCCAGTAGACGTGGGCAGGGCTACACCTTC. As protein: CASRRGQGYTF.

The chain recombines TRBV7-2 with TRBJ2-3; no definite D call. The CDR3 runs to 15 residues. V was cut by 7 bases and J by 4 bases, with 18 bases left in between. Germline assignment: CDR1 SGHTA and CDR2 FQGNSA. The CDR3 is CASTPFGFKADTQYF. The DNA for the CDR3 is TGTGCCAGCACCCCCTTCGGTTTCAAAGCAGATACGCAGTATTTT.

This clone was seen once. The chain links TRBV28 to TRBJ2-7, with TRBD2 matching 13 bases. Trimming removed 8 bases from V and 5 bases from J; junction bases left unmatched: 9. Germline CDR1 MDHEN, CDR2 SYDVKM. The CDR3 consists of 15 residues. The CDR3 coding sequence is TGTGCCAGCCGCTTACTAGCGGGGGGGCGGGACGAGCAGTACTTC. The encoded protein is CASRLLAGGRDEQYF.

The chain joins TRBV29-1 to TRBJ2-2; maybe TRBD1 (5 bases). With 7 bases removed from V and 3 bases from J, the gap between germline ends came to 15 bases. Per the germline V gene, CDR1 is SQVTM and CDR2 is ANQGSEA. CDR3 length: 14 residues. DNA for the CDR3: TGCAGCGCGATGTTGGACACCCACACCGGGGAGCTGTTTTTT. Protein product: CSAMLDTHTGELFF.

The chain couples TRBV11-1 to TRBJ2-7; maybe TRBD2 (5 bases). Germline loops: CDR1 SGHAT, CDR2 FQDESV (reference sequence). V was shortened by 1 base and J by 7 bases, with 14 bases between the two germline ends. The CDR3 extends over 14 amino acids. This CDR3 reads CASSLVRGPGEQYF. CDR3 nucleotides: TGTGCCAGCAGCTTAGTGCGTGGCCCGGGGGAGCAGTACTTC.

V is TRBV2 and J is TRBJ1-2, with TRBD1 identical over 7 bases. Per the germline V gene, CDR1 is SNHLY and CDR2 is FYNNEI. With 6 bases clipped from V and 5 bases from J, the junction kept 12 bases outside the gene matches. The CDR3 consists of 15 residues. The CDR3 DNA reads as TGTGCCAGCAGGCAACCGGGACAGCAAAGTTATGGCTACACCTTC. Translating it yields CASRQPGQQSYGYTF.

J is TRBJ2-5 and V is TRBV2; a possible D gene is TRBD1 (5 bases). The germline V gene has CDR1 SNHLY and CDR2 FYNNEI. The CDR3 is 17 amino acids. V lost 4 bases to trimming and J lost 0 bases, with 18 bases between them. The CDR3 loop reads CASSGNRRGSHQETQYF. CDR3 in DNA: TGTGCCAGCAGTGGGAACCGAAGGGGCAGCCACCAAGAGACCCAGTACTTC. Filled out from reference TRBV2 and TRBJ2-5, the complete variable domain reads EPEVTQTPSHQVTQMGQEVILRCVPISNHLYFYWYRQILGQKVEFLVSFYNNEISEKSEIFDDQFSVERPDGSNFTLKIRSTKLEDSAMYFCASSGNRRGSHQETQYFGPGTRLLVL.

The chain uses TRBV10-3 and TRBJ2-5, with D tentatively TRBD2 (5 bases). V was clipped by 5 bases and J by 0 bases, with 16 bases between them. Germline CDR1 and CDR2: ENHRY and SYGVKD. The CDR3 spans 16 residues. CDR3 in DNA: TGTGCCATCAGTCCCGAATGGGGAGACTACCAAGAGACCCAGTACTTC. Amino acid sequence: CAISPEWGDYQETQYF.

This clone was counted a few times. This rearrangement joins TRBV10-3 to TRBJ2-1; 10 bases map to TRBD2. This CDR3 has 16 amino acids. The germline CDR1 and CDR2 sequences are ENHRY and SYGVKD. V dropped 3 bases and J dropped 4; count of bases not matched to a gene: 6. CDR3 DNA sequence: TGTGCCATCAGTGATGGTAGCGGGGGGATATACAATGAGCAGTTCTTC. Its protein is CAISDGSGGIYNEQFF.

The rearrangement uses TRBV27 and TRBJ2-2, with 10 bases fitting TRBD2. V shed 1 base, J shed 7 bases, and the junction held 18 bases outside the gene matches. Germline V lookup: CDR1 MNHEY, CDR2 SMNVEV (reference sequence). The CDR3 runs to 20 residues. The chain's CDR3 is CASSLLSPAAGGYYGGELFF. DNA of the CDR3: TGTGCCAGCAGTTTATTATCGCCGGCAGCGGGGGGGTACTATGGCGGGGAGCTGTTTTTT.

The V gene is TRBV5-8, the J gene TRBJ2-1; 11 bases match TRBD2. Germline assignment: CDR1 SGHTS and CDR2 YDEGEE. J gave up 7 bases and V 6 bases, and 9 bases lay outside the gene matches. This CDR3 contains 15 residues. In DNA, the CDR3 is TGTGCCAGCACCATAACTAGCGGGAGTAGGAATGAGCAGTTCTTC. The encoded protein is CASTITSGSRNEQFF.

The chain recombines TRBV29-1 with TRBJ1-5, with 7 bases matching TRBD1. J gave up 0 bases and V 5 bases, and 7 bases lay outside the gene matches. The V gene's germline CDR1 is SQVTM and CDR2 ANQGSEA. CDR3 length: 15 residues. This chain's CDR3 is CSVKTGKGSNQPQHF. CDR3 coding DNA: TGCAGCGTTAAGACAGGGAAGGGTAGCAATCAGCCCCAGCATTTT.

This clone has more than one count but fewer than ten. The chain uses TRBV25-1 and TRBJ1-1; TRBD1 agrees at 7 bases. The V segment lost 5 bases and the J segment 5 bases; nucleotides outside the gene matches: 5. This CDR3 contains 13 residues. The germline gives CDR1 MGHDK, CDR2 SYGVNS. The CDR3 sequence is CASSLRGETEAFF. As DNA, the CDR3 is TGTGCCAGCAGTCTCAGGGGGGAAACTGAAGCTTTCTTT. Full variable domain (remainder filled in from reference TRBV25-1 and TRBJ1-1): EADIYQTPRYLVIGTGKKITLECSQTMGHDKMYWYQQDPGMELHLIHYSYGVNSTEKGDLSSESTVSRIRTEHFPLTLESARPSHTSQYLCASSLRGETEAFFGQGTRLTVV.